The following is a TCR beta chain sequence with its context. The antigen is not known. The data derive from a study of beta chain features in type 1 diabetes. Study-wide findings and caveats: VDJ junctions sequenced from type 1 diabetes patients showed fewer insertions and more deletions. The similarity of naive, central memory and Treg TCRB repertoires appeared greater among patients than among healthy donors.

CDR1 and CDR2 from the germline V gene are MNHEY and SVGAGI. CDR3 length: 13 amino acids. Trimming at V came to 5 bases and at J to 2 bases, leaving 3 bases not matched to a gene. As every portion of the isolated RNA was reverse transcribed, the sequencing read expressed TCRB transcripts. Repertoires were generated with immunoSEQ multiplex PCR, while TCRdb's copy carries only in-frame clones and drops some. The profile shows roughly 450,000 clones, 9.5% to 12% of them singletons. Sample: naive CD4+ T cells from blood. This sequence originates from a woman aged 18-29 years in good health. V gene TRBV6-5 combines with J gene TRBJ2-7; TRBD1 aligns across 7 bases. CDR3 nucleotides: TGTGCCAGCAGTCCCGGGACAGCCTACGAGCAGTACTTC. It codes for CASSPGTAYEQYF.